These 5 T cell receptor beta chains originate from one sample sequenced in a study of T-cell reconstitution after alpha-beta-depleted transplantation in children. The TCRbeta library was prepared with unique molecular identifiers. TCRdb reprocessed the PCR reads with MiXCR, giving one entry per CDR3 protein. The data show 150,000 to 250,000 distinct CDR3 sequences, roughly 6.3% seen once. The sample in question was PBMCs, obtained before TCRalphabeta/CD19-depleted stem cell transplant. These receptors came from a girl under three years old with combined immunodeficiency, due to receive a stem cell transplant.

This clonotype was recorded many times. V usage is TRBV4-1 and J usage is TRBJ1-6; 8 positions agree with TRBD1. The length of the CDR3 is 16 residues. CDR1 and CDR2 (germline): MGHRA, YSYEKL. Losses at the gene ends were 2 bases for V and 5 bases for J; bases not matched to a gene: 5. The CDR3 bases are TGCGCCAGCAGCCAACGGGGGACAGGAAATAATTCACCCCTCCACTTT. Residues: CASSQRGTGNNSPLHF.

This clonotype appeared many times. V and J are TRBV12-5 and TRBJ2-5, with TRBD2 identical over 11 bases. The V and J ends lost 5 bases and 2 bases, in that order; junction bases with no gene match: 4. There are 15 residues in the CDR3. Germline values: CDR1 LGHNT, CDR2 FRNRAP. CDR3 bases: TGTGCTAGTGGTCCCGGGACTAGCGGACAAGAGACCCAGTACTTC. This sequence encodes CASGPGTSGQETQYF. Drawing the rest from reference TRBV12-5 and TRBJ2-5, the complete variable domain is DARVTQTPRHKVTEMGQEVTMRCQPILGHNTVFWYRQTMMQGLELLAYFRNRAPLDDSGMPKDRFSAEMPDATLATLKIQPSEPRDSAVYFCASGPGTSGQETQYFGPGTRLLVL.

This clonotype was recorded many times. The CDR3 here is CATSDRREGLYNEQFF. The CDR3 DNA sequence: TGTGCCACCAGTGACCGGCGGGAGGGCCTCTACAATGAGCAGTTCTTC. The rearrangement joins TRBV24-1 to TRBJ2-1; 9 nucleotides align to TRBD2. This CDR3 has 16 amino acids. Germline CDR1 reads KGHDR; CDR2 reads SFDVKD. J was trimmed by 3 bases and V by 4 bases; bases with no gene match: 6.

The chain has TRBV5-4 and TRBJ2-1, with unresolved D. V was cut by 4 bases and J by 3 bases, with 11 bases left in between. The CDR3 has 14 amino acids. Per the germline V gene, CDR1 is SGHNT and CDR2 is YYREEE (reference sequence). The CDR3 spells CASSPESSYNEQFF. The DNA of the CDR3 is TGTGCCAGCAGCCCCGAGAGCAGCTACAATGAGCAGTTCTTC.

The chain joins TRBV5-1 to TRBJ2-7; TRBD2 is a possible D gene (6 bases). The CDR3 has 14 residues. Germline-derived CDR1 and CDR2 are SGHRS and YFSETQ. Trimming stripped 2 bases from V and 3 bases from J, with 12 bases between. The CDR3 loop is CASSFPGENYEQYF. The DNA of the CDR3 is TGCGCCAGCAGCTTTCCGGGAGAAAACTACGAGCAGTACTTC.